This T cell receptor beta chain was documented in a study of CD8+ T cells in alopecia areata. The treatment: oral pan-JAK inhibitor, 5-10 mg twice daily. Peripheral blood and lesional scalp punch biopsies were taken from alopecia areata patients. Overall study findings and caveats: Across lesional scalp, and particularly alopecia totalis/universalis, clonality surpassed that of normal scalp.

This clone has a count of ten or more. The target antigen is unknown. As the sequencing template, cDNA was produced by extracting RNA and reverse transcribing it. Some clones are missing from TCRdb's copy, which holds only in-frame ones; the method was immunoSEQ multiplex PCR. The repertoire holds about 260,000 clones, with roughly 60% as singletons. The CDR3 spans 16 residues. The ends were cut back, 1 base at V and 7 bases at J, with 17 bases in the middle. The germline V gene has CDR1 SGHVS and CDR2 FNYEAQ. The TCR was taken from a human donor with alopecia areata. The gene calls are TRBV7-6 and TRBJ2-1, with D possibly called TRBD1 or TRBD2 (5 bases each). The starting material was CD4+ T cells sorted from blood, obtained around week 54, from a patient treated with tofacitinib. The CDR3 DNA reads as TGTGCCAGCAGCTTAGATCCCGGGACGGCGATAAATGAGCAGTTCTTC. Amino acids: CASSLDPGTAINEQFF.